This T cell receptor (beta chain) comes out of a study of long-term antiretroviral therapy in people with HIV. The assay used was immunoSEQ (version v3.0), run at survey level. Profiled with immunoSEQ multiplex PCR; TCRdb holds only in-frame clones, not every one. In the table there are around 30,000 clones, 85% of which are singletons. CDR1 and CDR2 (germline): SNHLY, FYNNEI. The CDR3 is 13 residues long. V was cut by 3 bases and J by 5 bases, with 10 bases left in between. This clonotype was sampled from a man aged 18 to 29 with HIV. V gene TRBV2 combines with J gene TRBJ1-1; no clear D gene. Source: unsorted PBMCs, taken approximately 3.3 years after starting antiretroviral therapy. The CDR3 reads CASSEGRRTEAFF. The CDR3 nucleotides are TGTGCCAGCAGTGAGGGAAGGCGAACTGAAGCTTTCTTT. Full variable domain (outside the CDR3, taken from reference TRBV2 and TRBJ1-1): EPEVTQTPSHQVTQMGQEVILRCVPISNHLYFYWYRQILGQKVEFLVSFYNNEISEKSEIFDDQFSVERPDGSNFTLKIRSTKLEDSAMYFCASSEGRRTEAFFGQGTRLTVV.